The clone carrying this T cell receptor beta chain was counted a single time. An input of about 0.5 to 1 ug of RNA was subjected to reverse transcription using random hexamers. TCRdb passed the immunoSEQ multiplex PCR reads through MiXCR, listing each CDR3 protein once. The repertoire holds 140,000 to 150,000 distinct CDR3 sequences, with around 95% as singletons. The data originate from a study of CD8 T cells in Susac syndrome. Germline CDR1 reads LNHNV; CDR2 reads YYDKDF (reference sequence). The CDR3 is 16 residues long. Trimming took 1 base from V and 6 from J; bases not matched to a gene: 7. This receptor was taken from a human donor with Susac syndrome. V is TRBV15 and J is TRBJ1-2, with 11 bases identical to TRBD1. The sequencing input was CD4+ T cells from PBMCs. The CDR3 nucleotides read TGTGCCACCAGCAGAGGTCCGGGACAGGGGGTGGATGGCTACACCTTC. This codes for CATSRGPGQGVDGYTF.